These 12 T cell receptor beta chains were sequenced from one sample in a study of PD-1 blockade in classical Hodgkin lymphoma. Libraries were prepared by immunoSEQ multiplex PCR; TCRdb keeps only in-frame clonotypes and omits some of them. The sample records 21,000 or so clones, 70% to 80% being singletons. There was relapse after autologous stem cell transplantation in every patient, and there was variation in brentuximab vedotin exposure. Source: peripheral blood mononuclear cells (PBMCs), taken before the second cycle of nivolumab. All receptors come from a human donor with classical Hodgkin lymphoma.

The chain links TRBV7-9 to TRBJ1-2, with D unresolved. The V gene's germline CDR1 is SEHNR and CDR2 FQNEAQ (reference sequence). The CDR3 has 12 residues. V dropped 6 bases and J dropped 4 bases, with 9 bases sitting between them. CDR3 sequence reads: CASRLDVYGYTF. CDR3 in DNA: TGTGCCAGCAGACTCGACGTCTATGGCTACACCTTC.

The CDR3 reads CASSPVGFVNTIYF. CDR3 in DNA: TGTGCCAGCAGCCCCGTGGGGTTTGTAAACACCATATATTTT. This chain links TRBV7-2 with TRBJ1-3; no reliable D call. The V end was cut by 5 bases, the J end by 6 bases, with 14 bases between. There are 14 residues in the CDR3. Germline V gene sequence: CDR1 SGHTA, CDR2 FQGNSA.

The CDR3 coding sequence is TGTGCCAGCAGCCTCCCACAGGGACCTAATGAAAAACTGTTTTTT. Amino acids: CASSLPQGPNEKLFF. The chain recombines TRBV7-9 with TRBJ1-4; perhaps TRBD1 as D (6 bases). The V gene lost 5 bases and the J gene lost 3 bases, with 13 bases spanning the gap. Per the germline V gene, CDR1 is SEHNR and CDR2 is FQNEAQ (reference sequence). The CDR3 sequence is 15 residues long.

This chain joins TRBV6-4 and TRBJ1-1; D remains unclear. This CDR3 has 14 residues. The V end lost 2 bases, the J end lost 4 bases, and 11 bases lay between the germline ends. CDR1 is MRHNA, CDR2 SNTAGT, per germline. CDR3 residues: CASSDTSRGTEAFF. The CDR3 nucleotides are TGTGCCAGCAGTGACACCTCGAGAGGCACTGAAGCTTTCTTT.

This chain uses TRBV6-5 with TRBJ1-1; possible D gene TRBD1, 6 bases. This CDR3 region has 14 residues. Per the germline V gene, CDR1 is MNHEY and CDR2 is SVGAGI. Trimming left V 0 bases short and J 11 bases short, with 16 bases between. The CDR3 nucleotides read TGTGCCAGCAGTTACTCTTTTTCGGGGGGCCGCGCTTTCTTT. Translation: CASSYSFSGGRAFF.

The rearrangement links TRBV29-1 to TRBJ2-7; perhaps TRBD1 as D (6 bases). Between the trimmed V and J ends, which lost 7 bases and 3 bases, there was a span of 10 bases. Germline CDR1 SQVTM, CDR2 ANQGSEA. The CDR3 is 11 amino acids. The CDR3 sequence: CSGVQGYEQYF. CDR3 nucleotides: TGCAGCGGGGTACAGGGCTACGAGCAGTACTTC.

The chain has TRBV7-2 and TRBJ2-3; possible D gene TRBD1, 6 bases. CDR3 length equals 13 residues. Trimming cost V 3 bases and J 6 bases, with 10 bases left between them. The germline V gene has CDR1 SGHTA and CDR2 FQGNSA. CDR3 residues: CASSFQGWDTQYF. The CDR3, as DNA: TGTGCCAGCAGCTTCCAGGGGTGGGATACGCAGTATTTT.

The chain is built from TRBV5-6 and TRBJ1-1; D is undetermined. Trimming removed 1 base from V and 6 bases from J, with 4 bases in between. The germline gives CDR1 SGHDT, CDR2 YYEEEE. CDR3 length equals 11 residues. CDR3 in DNA: TGTGCCAGCAGCTTGCAGGCTGAAGCTTTCTTT. This codes for CASSLQAEAFF.

The rearrangement uses TRBV9 and TRBJ1-2; D call uncertain. With 0 bases removed from V and 8 bases from J, the gap between germline ends came to 17 bases. Germline CDR1 reads SGDLS; CDR2 reads YYNGEE. CDR3 length: 15 amino acids. This CDR3 is CASSVEDREVRGYTF. CDR3 DNA: TGTGCCAGCAGCGTAGAAGATCGGGAAGTGAGGGGCTACACCTTC. Drawing the rest from reference TRBV9 and TRBJ1-2, the complete variable domain is DSGVTQTPKHLITATGQRVTLRCSPRSGDLSVYWYQQSLDQGLQFLIQYYNGEERAKGNILERFSAQQFPDLHSELNLSSLELGDSALYFCASSVEDREVRGYTFGSGTRLTVV.

This chain links TRBV10-2 with TRBJ1-2, with 9 bases identical to TRBD1. CDR3 length: 13 residues. The J segment lost 7 bases and the V segment lost 7 bases, leaving 7 bases of the junction unmatched. Germline loops: CDR1 WSHSY, CDR2 SAAADI. The CDR3 sequence: CASKGDRVFGYTF. Written as DNA, the CDR3 is TGCGCCAGCAAGGGGGACAGGGTATTTGGCTACACCTTC.

The J gene is TRBJ2-2, the V gene TRBV11-3; D remains unclear. The CDR3 is 11 residues long. Germline lookup yields CDR1 SGHNT and CDR2 YENEEA. V lost 3 bases to trimming and J lost 7 bases, with 3 bases between them. CDR3 sequence: CASSFDGELFF. CDR3 nucleotides: TGTGCCAGCAGCTTTGACGGGGAGCTGTTTTTT.

The J gene is TRBJ2-3, the V gene TRBV2; 7 bases fit TRBD2. The CDR3 spans 14 residues. After removal of 6 bases from V and 4 bases from J, the junction contained 7 bases not matched to a gene. Per the germline V gene, CDR1 is SNHLY and CDR2 is FYNNEI. CDR3 protein: CASSLAAGSDTQYF. The CDR3 DNA follows: TGTGCCAGCAGCCTTGCAGCGGGGTCAGATACGCAGTATTTT.